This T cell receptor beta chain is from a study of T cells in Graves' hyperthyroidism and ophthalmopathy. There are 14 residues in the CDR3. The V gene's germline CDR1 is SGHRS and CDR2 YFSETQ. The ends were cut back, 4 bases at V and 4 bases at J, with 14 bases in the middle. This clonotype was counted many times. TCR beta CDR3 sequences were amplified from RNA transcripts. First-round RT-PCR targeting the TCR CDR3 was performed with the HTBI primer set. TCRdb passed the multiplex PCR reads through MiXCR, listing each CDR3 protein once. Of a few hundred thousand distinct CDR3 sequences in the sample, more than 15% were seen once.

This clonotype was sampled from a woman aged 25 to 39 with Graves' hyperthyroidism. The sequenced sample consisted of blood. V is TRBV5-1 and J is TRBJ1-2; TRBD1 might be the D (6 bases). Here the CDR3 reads CASSPGDTLYGYTF. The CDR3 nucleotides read TGCGCCAGCAGCCCGGGGGACACCCTCTATGGCTACACCTTC.